This TCR beta chain came from a study of blood T cell repertoires in COVID-19. Study summary: The United States, Italy and Spain supplied acute and convalescent COVID-19 samples. Sources were T cells, B-cell-depleted T cells, or PBMCs; the material itself was cDNA or gDNA.

The authors' processing: Amplification with reference gene primers provided the estimates of nucleated cell counts. This table comes from immunoSEQ multiplex PCR, and its TCRdb copy is limited to in-frame clones, with some not included. The DNA was the basis for D and trimming; V, J and clone size are from that table. The profile covers under 100,000 clones, with roughly 89% appearing a single time and 3% to 4% taken by the ten largest. This clone was detected only a few times. The CDR3 is 15 amino acids. The V and J ends lost 0 bases and 4 bases, in that order; junction bases with no gene match: 3. Per germline, CDR1 SGHTA and CDR2 FQGNSA.

Material: peripheral blood. This receptor was identified in a woman in her 70s with acute or convalescent COVID-19. The chain has TRBV7-2 and TRBJ2-3; TRBD1 matches 8 bases. CDR3: CASSLAAGGPDTQYF. As DNA, the CDR3 is TGTGCCAGCAGCTTAGCGGCAGGGGGCCCAGATACGCAGTATTTT.